This T cell receptor beta chain is drawn from a study of cytomegalovirus exposure and HLA in healthy donors. Per the germline V gene, CDR1 is MNHNY and CDR2 is SVGAGI (reference sequence). Trimming left V 5 bases short and J 2 bases short, with 17 bases between. The CDR3 spans 16 residues. The PCR was carried out with 60 Vbeta primers and 13 Jbeta primers. Profiled with immunoSEQ multiplex PCR; TCRdb holds only in-frame clones, not every one. The sample has over 110,000 clones, roughly 80% seen once; the top ten hold about 4.4%. This receptor was obtained from a middle-aged man in good health and CMV-seronegative. The material sequenced was PBMCs. This chain connects TRBV6-6 to TRBJ2-3; the D gene is possibly TRBD2 (5 bases). The CDR3 region is CASSPFLADNTDTQYF. CDR3 nucleotide sequence: TGTGCCAGCAGTCCCTTCCTAGCAGACAACACAGATACGCAGTATTTT.